This T cell receptor beta chain appears in the sequencing data of a study of vaccination and CD4 T cells after COVID-19. About the study: In the convalescent cohort, there were six males and four females, two of them Hispanic.

TCRdb redid the calling of the PCR reads with MiXCR, one entry per CDR3 protein. The sample yields approximately 23,000 distinct CDR3 sequences, approximately 51% seen once. This clonotype showed up just a few times. This clonotype originated in a human donor who had recovered from COVID-19. The specimen comprised CD4+ T cells from blood, sampled before SARS-CoV-2 vaccination.

Written as DNA, the CDR3 is TGTGCCAGCAGCTCGGGACCACCGTTCCCTGAAGCTTTCTTT. It yields the protein CASSSGPPFPEAFF. The chain has TRBV5-4 and TRBJ1-1; possible D gene TRBD1, 5 bases. V was pared by 3 bases and J by 6 bases, with 15 bases between. CDR1 SGHNT and CDR2 YYREEE come from the germline V gene (reference sequence). This CDR3 is built from 14 residues.